This TCR beta chain is drawn from a study of control samples from healthy donors and cancer patients (dated by TCRdb to 2018 to 2020). Libraries were prepared through the immunoSEQ multiplex PCR assay. The source is immuneACCESS, and TCRdb retained only in-frame sequences with V and J called. Part of the clones is not carried over; for the studies checked, unresolved V genes explain less than half of this, and the remainder is unexplained. This sample has 100,000 to 150,000 clones in its table, and over 75% of those were observed once. About 3.4% of the sample belongs to the ten largest clones. Turning to this clone: This receptor's antigen is unknown. Within one base of it there is no much larger clone, and no base qualities were kept.

Sequences were obtained from blood. This clonotype was sampled from a man in his fifties in good health.

The DNA sequence is TGTGCCAGCAGCAACCGGGACATAGGCACAGATACGCAGTATTTT. Its translation is CASSNRDIGTDTQYF. The sequence is built from TRBV9 and TRBJ2-3; a tentative D match to TRBD1 spans 6 bases. Taken from the germline V gene, the CDR1 and CDR2 loops are SGDLS and YYNGEE. Counted from cysteine to phenylalanine, this CDR3 has 15 amino acids. Only CDR3 DNA is held: 45 bases, read in frame from base 1. V is shortened by 4 bases, J by 1 base, and the region joining them spans 13 bases. Outside the CDR3, residues come from the reference TRBV9 and TRBJ2-3 proteins, so the full variable domain is: DSGVTQTPKHLITATGQRVTLRCSPRSGDLSVYWYQQSLDQGLQFLIQYYNGEERAKGNILERFSAQQFPDLHSELNLSSLELGDSALYFCASSNRDIGTDTQYFGPGTRLTVL.